This entry lists 2 T cell receptor beta chains sequenced from one sample in a study of T-cell memory formation after mild COVID-19. TCRdb reanalysed the 5' RACE reads using MiXCR and keeps one entry per CDR3 protein. Of hundreds of thousands of distinct CDR3 sequences listed, 13% to 15% were seen once; the top ten hold around 22%. The sample taken for sequencing was PBMCs or a T cell subset sorted from them (not recorded which). These receptor sequences come from a young man who had mild COVID-19 (a few samples of this study predate the infection). Cell type and time point are not known.

This clonotype has more than one count but fewer than ten. The V call is TRBV12-3 or TRBV12-4, the J call TRBJ2-1, with D maybe TRBD2 (6 bases). Deletions cut 3 bases from V and 7 bases from J, with 22 bases between. This CDR3 spans 17 amino acids. The CDR3 loop is CASSFRAGPSARNEQFF. In nucleotides, the CDR3 is TGTGCCAGCAGTTTTAGGGCGGGACCCAGCGCGAGGAATGAGCAGTTCTTC.

This rearrangement joins TRBV7-2 to TRBJ1-2; D perhaps matches TRBD1 (6 bases). V lost 5 bases, J lost 4 bases, and 17 bases lay in between. Germline CDR1 is SGHTA and CDR2 is FQGNSA. This CDR3 spans 15 amino acids. The CDR3 here is CASSARGGAGYGYTF. Written as DNA, the CDR3 is TGTGCCAGCAGCGCTAGGGGGGGCGCGGGCTATGGCTACACCTTC.